One TCR beta chain is described in this entry. Its specificity is not known. CDR3 length: 12 amino acids. V lost 5 bases, J lost 7 bases, and 7 bases lay in between. Looked up from germline, CDR1 is SGDLS and CDR2 is YYNGEE. Here immunoSEQ multiplex PCR was the method, and the copy in TCRdb shows in-frame clones only, minus some. Seen here are about 66,000 clones, about 73% observed once, and the top ten hold 4.5% to 5%. Indicated time point: week 35, safety follow-up. The investigators gave 300 ug of mutant IDH1 20-mer peptide in each vaccine dose, together with topical imiquimod. New astrocytomas of WHO grade 3 or 4 that were IDH1-mutant and ATRX-lost were found in the donors. This sample stems from a study of a mutant IDH1 vaccine in newly diagnosed glioma. Whole-study context: With temozolomide cycles, or 4-6 weeks after radiotherapy alone, vaccination was started.

V is TRBV9 and J is TRBJ1-6; D gene ambiguous. This receptor was taken from a man aged 45-65 years with glioma. The input for sequencing was PBMCs, taken from a glioma patient whose treatment included an IDH1 peptide vaccine. This CDR3 reads CASSQTNSPLHF. The CDR3 region has the DNA TGTGCCAGCAGTCAAACCAATTCACCCCTCCACTTT. Based on the CDR3 plus reference TRBV9 and TRBJ1-6, the full variable domain is DSGVTQTPKHLITATGQRVTLRCSPRSGDLSVYWYQQSLDQGLQFLIQYYNGEERAKGNILERFSAQQFPDLHSELNLSSLELGDSALYFCASSQTNSPLHFGNGTRLTVT.